Below, 14 T cell receptor beta chains from the same sample are listed, as sequenced in a study of OX40 agonist ivuxolimab in advanced cancers. Profiled with immunoSEQ multiplex PCR; TCRdb holds only in-frame clones, not every one. This table holds under 150,000 clones, 85% to 90% found once. The sequences come from CD4+ or CD8+ T cells sorted from blood, collected in a trial of the OX40 agonist ivuxolimab. The receptor source for this set is an adult with an advanced solid tumor such as melanoma, head and neck, liver or kidney cancer.

CDR3 nucleotides: TGTGCCAGCAGCTACCAACAGGGTTCGCGGGAGCAGTACTTC. This encodes CASSYQQGSREQYF. The chain employs TRBV7-2 and TRBJ2-7, with D maybe TRBD1 (6 bases). CDR3 length: 14 residues. Trimming removed 4 bases at V and 7 bases at J, with 17 bases between. The germline gives CDR1 SGHTA, CDR2 FQGNSA.

The chain recombines TRBV10-2 with TRBJ1-1, with a possible D match to TRBD1 (6 bases). V lost 7 bases and J 1 base, leaving 19 bases between the germline ends. The CDR3 extends over 16 amino acids. Germline V gene data show CDR1 as WSHSY and CDR2 as SAAADI. Here the CDR3 DNA reads TGCGCCAGCACCTACTCCCAGGGGACGACGAACACTGAAGCTTTCTTT. Translating gives CASTYSQGTTNTEAFF.

The rearrangement joins TRBV27 to TRBJ2-3; possible D gene TRBD1, 6 bases. Germline V gene sequence: CDR1 MNHEY, CDR2 SMNVEV (reference sequence). The CDR3 is 16 amino acids. V lost 6 bases, J lost 4 bases, and 20 bases lay in between. As DNA, the CDR3 is TGTGCCAGCAGGGAACAGGGTGTCGGGGCGGCAGATACGCAGTATTTT. It yields the protein CASREQGVGAADTQYF.

The chain couples TRBV6-5 to TRBJ2-3; D may be TRBD2 (6 bases). The CDR3 loop spans 16 amino acids. Trimming took off 2 bases at V and 5 bases at J, with 17 bases between the two ends. Germline V gives CDR1 MNHEY, CDR2 SVGAGI. The CDR3 nucleotides are TGTGCCAGCAGTTACGTCGGGGGTCAGTCACGAGATACGCAGTATTTT. Translating it yields CASSYVGGQSRDTQYF.

The chain combines TRBV5-6 with TRBJ1-2; maybe TRBD1 (5 bases). CDR1 SGHDT and CDR2 YYEEEE come from the germline V gene. V lost 1 base to trimming and J lost 6 bases, with 13 bases between them. The CDR3 extends over 14 amino acids. The CDR3 DNA sequence: TGTGCCAGCAGCTTGAGGGCCCTCAGGGATGGCTACACCTTC. Translated, it gives CASSLRALRDGYTF.

This chain uses TRBV6-6 with TRBJ1-2; D unclear. The CDR3 consists of 12 residues. CDR1 MNHNY and CDR2 SVGAGI come from the germline V gene (reference sequence). Trimming took 2 bases from V and 8 from J, leaving 9 bases between them. In DNA form, the CDR3 reads TGTGCCAGCAGTTACGGCCACCAGGGCTACACCTTC. It translates to CASSYGHQGYTF.

The sample holds one count of this clone. The CDR3 bases are TGTGCCAGCAGCTTAGAATGGACCGATCTCGGCTACACCTTC. This translates into CASSLEWTDLGYTF. The J gene is TRBJ1-2, the V gene TRBV7-9; D is unclear. V gave up 1 base and J gave up 8 bases, with 14 bases separating them. There are 14 residues in the CDR3. The germline V gene encodes CDR1 SEHNR and CDR2 FQNEAQ (reference sequence).

This clone was counted only a few times. The CDR3 is CASRTGWDTEAFF. The CDR3 region has the DNA TGTGCCAGTCGGACAGGGTGGGACACTGAAGCTTTCTTT. This rearrangement joins TRBV19 to TRBJ1-1, with 8 bases matching TRBD1. The CDR3 is 13 amino acids. V lost 8 bases to trimming and J lost 3 bases; unmatched junction nucleotides: 5. Germline assignment: CDR1 LNHDA and CDR2 SQIVND (reference sequence).

CDR3 sequence: CSAGVNTEAFF. As DNA, the CDR3 is TGCAGTGCTGGGGTGAACACTGAAGCTTTCTTT. This sequence joins TRBV20-1 and TRBJ1-1; D remains unclear. This CDR3 spans 11 amino acids. Trimming took off 5 bases at V and 0 bases at J, with 4 bases between the two ends. The germline gives CDR1 DFQATT, CDR2 SNEGSKA (reference sequence).

This chain connects TRBV7-2 to TRBJ2-5; the D gene is possibly TRBD1 (6 bases). The germline gives CDR1 SGHTA, CDR2 FQGNSA. The germline V and J ends were trimmed by 6 bases and 2 bases, with 22 bases remaining between them. CDR3 length equals 17 residues. CDR3 region: CASSPRQVLYPQETQYF. As DNA, the CDR3 is TGTGCCAGCAGTCCCAGACAGGTCCTATACCCGCAAGAGACCCAGTACTTC.

The chain recombines TRBV7-2 with TRBJ2-5, with D possibly being TRBD2 (6 bases). V was trimmed by 5 bases and J by 6 bases, leaving 16 bases between them. CDR3 length equals 14 residues. The germline V gene encodes CDR1 SGHTA and CDR2 FQGNSA. The CDR3 DNA follows: TGTGCCAGCAGCCCAGTGGGGGGATGGAAGACCCAGTACTTC. It yields the protein CASSPVGGWKTQYF.

The sample holds one count of this clone. The V and J genes are TRBV11-2 and TRBJ2-1; 13 nucleotides match TRBD2. This CDR3 has 15 amino acids. The V and J ends lost 6 bases and 4 bases, in that order; junction bases with no gene match: 3. Germline CDR1 is SGHAT and CDR2 is FQNNGV. This CDR3 is CASRLAGGPYNEQFF. The CDR3 DNA reads TGTGCCAGCAGACTAGCGGGGGGGCCGTACAATGAGCAGTTCTTC.

This clone was recorded once. The chain links TRBV13 to TRBJ2-7; 7 bases align to TRBD1. The junction had 13 bases not matched to a gene; V was cut back by 2 bases and J by 3 bases. The germline CDR1 and CDR2 sequences are PRHDT and FYEKMQ (reference sequence). The CDR3 spans 17 residues. The CDR3 sequence is CASSLTRLGQGVYEQYF. CDR3 in DNA: TGTGCCAGCAGCTTAACCCGGCTTGGGCAGGGGGTCTACGAGCAGTACTTC.

The chain combines TRBV7-2 with TRBJ2-5, with D possibly TRBD1 on 6 matching bases. The CDR3 has 15 amino acids. Per the germline V gene, CDR1 is SGHTA and CDR2 is FQGNSA. Trimming cost V 6 bases and J 4 bases, with 18 bases left between them. CDR3: CASRRTSGVGETQYF. CDR3 nucleotides: TGTGCCAGCAGGCGTACGTCAGGGGTTGGAGAGACCCAGTACTTC.